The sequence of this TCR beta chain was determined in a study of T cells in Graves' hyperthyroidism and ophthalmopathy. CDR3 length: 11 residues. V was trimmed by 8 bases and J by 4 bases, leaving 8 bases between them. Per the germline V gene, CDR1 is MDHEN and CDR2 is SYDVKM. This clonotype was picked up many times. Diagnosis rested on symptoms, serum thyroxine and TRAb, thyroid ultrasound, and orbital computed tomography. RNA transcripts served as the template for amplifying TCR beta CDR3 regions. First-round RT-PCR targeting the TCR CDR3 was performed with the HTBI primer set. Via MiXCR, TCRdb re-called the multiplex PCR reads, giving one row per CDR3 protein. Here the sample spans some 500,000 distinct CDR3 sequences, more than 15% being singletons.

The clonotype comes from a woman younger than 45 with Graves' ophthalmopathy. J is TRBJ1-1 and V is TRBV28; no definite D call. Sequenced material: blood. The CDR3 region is CASYGITEAFF. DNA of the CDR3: TGTGCCAGCTACGGGATCACTGAAGCTTTCTTT.